This T cell receptor beta chain derives from a study of blood T cell repertoires in COVID-19. Looking at the study overall: Sources were T cells, B-cell-depleted T cells, or PBMCs; the material itself was cDNA or gDNA.

The V gene's germline CDR1 is MNHEY and CDR2 SVGAGI. CDR3 length: 11 residues. Trimming stripped 3 bases from V and 8 bases from J, with 7 bases between. Original handling: Researchers report that nucleated cell counts were estimated from reference gene primer amplification. The method was immunoSEQ multiplex PCR; TCRdb's version includes in-frame clones alone and lacks a portion of them. The V and J calls and clone size are taken from that table; D and trimming were inferred from the DNA. Here the sample spans about 160,000 clones, 80% being singletons. Participant age was about 18 to 95 years, and participants resided in about 25 US areas. For recovered donors of Cohort 3, there were two negative PCRs, clearance, or symptom resolution.

The specimen sequenced was PBMCs or T cells enriched from blood (not recorded which). The receptor's source is a man in his forties who had recovered from COVID-19. The V and J genes are TRBV6-5 and TRBJ1-2, with D unresolved. The CDR3: CASSYAGGYTF. The DNA of the CDR3 is TGTGCCAGCAGTTATGCGGGAGGCTACACCTTC.